This T cell receptor beta chain was recovered during a study of shared clonotypes between healthy human individuals (dated by TCRdb to about 2020). Regarding the complete study: A couple of women and a few men aged 18 to 49 years were included in the cohort. Blood TCR repertoires of roughly five healthy adults were deeply sequenced to estimate repertoire size and the extent of clonotype sharing between individuals. Leukapheresis yielded between about 0.85 and 9.5 billion PBMCs per donor. To increase sequencing depth and limit assay-specific biases, different laboratories used diverse techniques to prepare libraries and sequence TCR repertoires. Per donor, three plates each were used for CD4 naive and CD4 memory, two for CD8 naive, and one for CD8 memory.

Overall results and qualifications from the work: Estimated clonotype richness was generally larger for naive than for memory subsets. Only blood was sampled, and tissue TCR repertoires likely differ from those in blood. Sharing across four donors was observed for approximately 5% of naive CD4, under 4% of naive CD8, 2.3% of memory CD4, and 0.4% of memory CD8 clonotypes. Even with the large sequencing depth, rarefaction of the sorted-subset datasets indicated that sequencing was incomplete. The small number of donors limited the genetic and exposure-history diversity represented. Higher generation probabilities were observed for clonotypes shared by all four sorted-subset donors than for non-shared clonotypes. Pairwise subsampling indicated that sequencing depth was expected to affect the degree of clonotype sharing among donors.

The donors were healthy, HIV-negative adults who had no recently reported acute infections or vaccinations. Every donor was a Caucasian adult residing in Nashville, Tennessee, USA. Magnetic negative selection was used to enrich CD4+ T cells, after which naive cells were positively selected on CD45RA and the negative fraction became the memory subset. Blood was obtained by leukapheresis, after which PBMCs were separated by Ficoll-Histopaque density gradient centrifugation and cryopreserved in liquid nitrogen vapor phase. Analytical flow cytometry was used to check the purity and quantity of every magnetically sorted T cell population. Each sorted fraction had its genomic DNA isolated and then quantified by UV absorbance on a Nanodrop 2000c. On this clone itself: Its binding antigen is unknown. There are no base qualities to consult, and no much larger clone falls within one base.

For this chain, trimming is 7 bases at the V end and 3 bases at the J end, and the number of junction bases without a gene match is 9. The CDR3 measures 14 amino acids from cysteine to phenylalanine. Only the CDR3 portion is preserved as DNA: 42 bases, with reading frame beginning at the first base. CDR1 SGHVS and CDR2 FQNEAQ are derived from the germline V gene. TCR CDR3 regions were amplified from genomic DNA by multiplex PCR using the deep immunoSEQ assay. Extracted genomic DNA from each cell subset was distributed evenly across all wells of several immunoSEQ 96-well plates, and each plate was treated as a replicate. For sorted subsets, roughly 190 ng of genomic DNA, equivalent to roughly 33,000 T cell genomes, went into each replicate PCR. The purified libraries were quantified using a Qubit 3.0 fluorometer, sized with a Bioanalyzer 2100, and then quantified again using the KAPA Library Quantification kit. Every immunoSEQ 96-well plate was sequenced on a dedicated single-read 150-cycle Illumina NextSeq 550 flow cell. As for the authors' bioinformatics: Because the immunoSEQ output included only junctional sequences and no quality scores, the filtering could not be the same as the filtering used for full-length reads. Sequences were annotated with PyIR, a Python wrapper for IgBLAST v1.9, using IMGT germline references to assign V/J genes and CDR3. Reads with weak V/J assignments (E-value above 1e-6), missing CDR3, stop codons, out-of-frame junctions, or ambiguous translated residues were removed. A V3J clonotype was defined by an identical inferred V gene, J gene, and CDR3 amino acid sequence. Percentage overlap between repertoires was calculated by dividing the number of shared unique clonotypes by the size of the smaller repertoire. RTK rarefaction, the Chao1 estimator, and Recon v2.1 estimates of unobserved clonotypes were used to assess repertoire richness. OLGA was used to compute generation probabilities for all TCRbeta clonotypes that the gDNA method yielded from several donors. The source is immuneACCESS, and TCRdb retained only in-frame sequences with V and J called. Part of the clones is not carried over; for the studies checked, unresolved V genes explain less than half of this, and the remainder is unexplained. Clonal size and the V and J genes are those of that table, whereas D and trimming came from the DNA. A total of a few million clones appear in this sample, 85% to 95% of them only once. The ten largest clones add up to over 0.12% of the sample.

The clonotype was recovered from a man younger than 35 in good health. The chain is made from TRBV7-8 and TRBJ2-7, with 7 bases matching TRBD1. Specimen: naive CD4+ T cells sorted from blood. Read against the paper, the sample's cell subset or site label means: CD45RA+ positively selected. The nucleotides are TGTGCCAGCACGACAGGGCAGAATCACTACGAGCAGTACTTC. Translated, it reads CASTTGQNHYEQYF.